This section outlines one T cell receptor (beta chain) sequence together with its context. What it recognizes is unknown. This CDR3 contains 16 residues. The germline V gene has CDR1 SGHVS and CDR2 FNYEAQ. The V and J ends lost 3 bases and 6 bases respectively, with 20 bases between them. The sample belongs to a study of glioma-infiltrating T cells after dendritic cell vaccination. As for the study in general: Treatment, given 2003 to 2012, was autologous tumor lysate-pulsed dendritic cell vaccination.

The protocol was immunoSEQ multiplex PCR, while the TCRdb copy is restricted to in-frame clones and leaves out a portion. This table has more than 95,000 clones, roughly 79% appearing once. Study-wide results and caveats: No direct clonality-survival link was found; a diverse polyclonal response may matter. Estimated pretreatment TIL content predicted outcome after dendritic cell vaccination.

This TCR derives from a human donor with glioblastoma. The chain links TRBV7-6 to TRBJ1-2; D perhaps matches TRBD1 (5 bases). The material was blood, obtained before dendritic cell vaccination. The CDR3 protein is CASSLVERGMVDGYTF. The CDR3 DNA reads TGTGCCAGCAGCTTGGTGGAACGGGGGATGGTTGATGGCTACACCTTC.